This T cell receptor beta chain was recorded in a study of T cells in Graves' hyperthyroidism and ophthalmopathy (dated 2019 in TCRdb). Concerning the study at large: Peripheral blood samples were taken at initial diagnosis, before any treatment was given. Following sampling, methimazole starting at 30 mg daily was given to hyperthyroidism patients, and high-dose intravenous methylprednisolone was given to ophthalmopathy patients. To identify distinguishing TCR V-J signatures, a discovery cohort of about 100 patients was used, comprising fewer than 45 with Graves' ophthalmopathy and under 60 with stable Graves' hyperthyroidism. In more than 5 Graves' hyperthyroidism patients, the study also compared T-cell repertoires from thyroid tissue with T-cell repertoires from blood. Prospective prediction of ophthalmopathy was tested in an independent validation cohort of 18 to 20 hyperthyroidism patients and some 17 patients who later progressed to ophthalmopathy. The 75 to 100 discovery patients were divided at random into training and test sets in a 7:3 ratio. The paper reports TCR Vbeta CDR3 sequencing of some 140 peripheral blood samples: 40 to 45 ophthalmopathy, 75 to 80 hyperthyroidism and around 17 progressor patients.

Graves' hyperthyroidism was defined as stable when no progression to ophthalmopathy occurred over 18 months of follow-up. Hyperthyroidism patients were aged 18 to 65 years and newly diagnosed, with disease duration of less than 2 months. Patients with uncontrolled infections, other autoimmune diseases, pregnancy or lactation were excluded. Diagnoses were based on clinical symptoms, serum thyroxine and TRAb, thyroid ultrasound and orbital computed tomography. PBMCs were separated from around 9.1 ml of fresh peripheral blood using Ficoll-Paque density gradient centrifugation. Total RNA was extracted using Trizol reagent, and RNA quality was assessed on an Agilent 2100 Bioanalyzer. Amplification of TCR beta CDR3 regions was carried out from RNA transcripts. A first-round RT-PCR of the TCR CDR3 used the HTBI primer set with the Qiagen OneStep RT-PCR kit. The libraries were constructed in a second round of multiplex PCR and then size-selected and purified. Sequencing of the libraries was done on an Illumina HiSeq2000 using paired-end 100 bp reads. The original methods were these. SOAPnuke was used to process the raw data, with reads discarded if the reads contained adapters or uncalled bases, had a mean Phred below 15, or lacked an exact constant-primer or identifier match. COPE v1.2.5 was used to merge the high-quality paired reads, and each unique nucleotide sequence was defined as a clonotype. MiTCR v1.1 was used to align the clonotypes against IMGT TRBV, TRBD and TRBJ reference segments. Analysis was restricted to V-J combinations with a frequency above 0.0001, which covered 98% to 99.2% of repertoires. The TCS score was defined as F50 (clonal expansion) divided by E x V (chaos), with BLOSUM62-based TCRdist calculated between CDR3 peptides within each V-J. Welch's t-statistics and random forest reduced approximately 520 V-J features to 13, which were used in a naive Bayes classifier (R e1071). TCRdb's own reprocessing of the public reads used fastp at Q25 and MiXCR and kept productive beta chains. CDR3 protein duplicates are merged, each entry listing the most common genes and DNA. The V and J calls were not made by the authors but by TCRdb's processing. The sample table lists hundreds of thousands of distinct CDR3 sequences, less than 15% of them with a count of one. 9.2% of the sample is in the top ten clones.

This clonotype has more than one count but fewer than ten. This receptor's antigen is unknown. Base qualities are not provided; no much larger clone lies one nucleotide away. Taken from the germline V gene, the CDR1 and CDR2 loops are SQVTM and ANQGSEA. The CDR3, cysteine through phenylalanine, is 14 amino acids long. CDR3 DNA is the only sequence kept; it has 42 bases, read in frame from the first base. Trimming leaves V shorter by 7 bases and J shorter by 8 bases, with the junction holding 9 bases beyond the gene matches. Overall study outcomes, separate from this receptor: In validation, progression to ophthalmopathy was predicted by the model with 70.59% sensitivity and roughly 72% specificity, a median of approximately 6.5 months before onset. Ophthalmopathy was separated from stable hyperthyroidism by a 13 V-J signature model, with 85% to 90% sensitivity and roughly 81% specificity obtained in cross-validation and 80%/75% obtained in testing. No statistical method was used to fix the sample size in advance, and group allocation was not hidden from the investigators. Most expanded thyroid clonotypes (frequency above 0.001) were also found in blood, which suggests that blood repertoires may mirror thyroid immune responses.

The sequence is built from TRBV29-1 and TRBJ1-4, with 11 central nucleotides matching TRBD1. This receptor was obtained from a woman aged 18-35 years with Graves' hyperthyroidism. The sequenced sample consisted of blood. At the DNA level, the sequence is TGCAGCGCCTTAAGGACAGGGGGCCTCGAAAAACTGTTTTTT. Translation gives CSALRTGGLEKLFF.